The rows below give T cell receptor beta chains drawn from one sample of a study of CD8 T cell repertoires and HIV-1 epitope variants. No cognate antigen is known for these TCRs. Only in-frame clones appear in the TCRdb table, and some are missing; sequencing was by immunoSEQ multiplex PCR. In the table there are 5,500 to 7,000 clones, roughly 70% of which are singletons. The sample consisted of cultured CD8+ T cells derived from PBMCs. The receptors come from a male donor with HIV. Each CDR3 is given with its conserved first and last residue. The D gene is left open where the match is weak. A row's size may be missing; if present it is once, few, many or a size class.

D,size,J,V,CDR3,DNA
TRBD1,-,TRBJ1-3,TRBV5-4,CASSPGTGLDTIYF,TGTGCCAGCAGCCCCGGGACAGGGTTAGACACCATATATTTT
-,-,TRBJ1-2,TRBV13,CASSRRGGGYGYTF,TGTGCCAGCAGCCGTAGGGGGGGCGGCTATGGCTACACCTTC
-,-,TRBJ2-5,TRBV28,CASSYHRRAAEPGTQYF,TGTGCCAGCAGTTACCACCGTCGGGCCGCGGAACCGGGGACCCAGTACTTC
-,-,TRBJ2-7,TRBV11-1,CASSLAGNEQYF,TGTGCCAGCAGCTTAGCGGGGAATGAGCAGTACTTC
TRBD2,once,TRBJ2-7,TRBV28,CASAEGLAGTYEQYF,TGTGCCAGCGCCGAAGGACTAGCGGGTACCTACGAGCAGTACTTC
TRBD2,-,TRBJ2-3,TRBV28,CASSFYGRREGGGDTQYF,TGTGCCAGCAGTTTTTACGGACGGCGGGAGGGTGGTGGGGATACGCAGTATTTT
TRBD2,-,TRBJ2-3,TRBV14,CASSPSLFGSGKGNTQYF,TGTGCCAGCAGCCCGTCACTTTTTGGTAGCGGGAAAGGGAATACGCAGTATTTT
-,few,TRBJ2-3,TRBV28,CASSLIGDTDTQYF,TGTGCCAGCAGTTTGATAGGGGACACAGATACGCAGTATTTT
-,few,TRBJ2-7,TRBV7-6,CASSLRAGEQYF,TGTGCCAGCAGCTTACGAGCGGGCGAGCAGTACTTC
TRBD1,-,TRBJ2-3,TRBV4-1,CASSPPPPPGQGTDTQYF,TGCGCCAGCAGCCCACCCCCTCCCCCGGGACAGGGTACAGATACGCAGTATTTT
-,-,TRBJ2-7,TRBV5-6,CASSSSYEQYF,TGTGCCAGCAGCTCCTCCTACGAGCAGTACTTC
-,-,TRBJ1-1,TRBV5-6,CASSLWTVNTEAFF,TGTGCCAGCAGCCTGTGGACGGTGAACACTGAAGCTTTCTTT
-,-,TRBJ1-2,TRBV18,CASSPRQGYYGYTF,TGTGCCAGCTCACCGAGGCAGGGGTACTATGGCTACACCTTC
-,-,TRBJ2-3,TRBV19,CASSIPNSDTQYF,TGTGCCAGTAGTATACCGAACTCAGATACGCAGTATTTT
TRBD1,-,TRBJ1-1,TRBV4-3,CASSQEVRGLMNTEAFF,TGCGCCAGCAGCCAAGAGGTCAGGGGGTTAATGAACACTGAAGCTTTCTTT
TRBD2,-,TRBJ2-5,TRBV7-9,CASSPSLGLAQETQYF,TGTGCCAGCAGCCCCTCTTTGGGACTAGCACAAGAGACCCAGTACTTC
-,-,TRBJ2-7,TRBV10-3,CAISGKPGQGGSYEQYF,TGTGCCATCAGTGGAAAACCCGGGCAGGGGGGTTCCTACGAGCAGTACTTC
-,-,TRBJ1-1,TRBV18,CASSPRVDTEAFF,TGTGCCAGCTCACCACGTGTAGACACTGAAGCTTTCTTT
-,few,TRBJ2-3,TRBV4-3,CASSQDTDTQYF,TGCGCCAGCAGCCAAGACACAGATACGCAGTATTTT
TRBD2,-,TRBJ2-1,TRBV10-3,CAISGSPSGGHNEQFF,TGTGCCATCAGTGGGTCTCCTAGCGGGGGACACAATGAGCAGTTCTTC
-,-,TRBJ2-3,TRBV4-3,CASSHTGDYYTDTQYF,TGCGCCAGCAGCCATACAGGGGACTACTACACAGATACGCAGTATTTT
TRBD2,-,TRBJ2-5,TRBV6-5,CASSDGLAATQYF,TGTGCCAGCAGTGACGGGCTAGCGGCGACCCAGTACTTC
TRBD2,-,TRBJ2-5,TRBV9,CASSVDGTSGEETQYF,TGTGCCAGCAGCGTAGATGGGACTAGCGGGGAAGAGACCCAGTACTTC
TRBD2,-,TRBJ2-1,TRBV7-9,CASSLTGLANEQFF,TGTGCCAGCAGCTTAACGGGACTAGCGAATGAGCAGTTCTTC
-,few,TRBJ2-3,TRBV5-1,CASSPWDTDTQYF,TGCGCCAGCAGCCCATGGGACACAGATACGCAGTATTTT
-,-,TRBJ2-7,TRBV6-1,CASSPTDYEQYF,TGTGCCAGCAGTCCGACTGATTACGAGCAGTACTTC
-,-,TRBJ2-5,TRBV6-5,CASSNQETQYF,TGTGCCAGCAGTAACCAAGAGACCCAGTACTTC
-,-,TRBJ1-5,TRBV11-2,CASSLGQNQPQHF,TGTGCCAGCAGCTTAGGACAAAATCAGCCCCAGCATTTT
-,-,TRBJ2-1,TRBV5-1,CASSLAPHEQFF,TGCGCCAGCAGCTTGGCTCCTCATGAGCAGTTCTTC
-,-,TRBJ2-7,TRBV19,CASSTSVSYEQYF,TGTGCCAGTAGTACTAGCGTCTCCTACGAGCAGTACTTC
-,-,TRBJ1-4,TRBV27,CASRFSGTYSEKLFF,TGTGCCAGCAGGTTTTCCGGGACATACTCAGAAAAACTGTTTTTT
-,-,TRBJ2-1,TRBV28,CASSLSPDNDEQFF,TGTGCCAGCAGTTTGAGCCCCGATAACGATGAGCAGTTCTTC
TRBD2,few,TRBJ2-5,TRBV5-4,CASSRTSGEEETQYF,TGTGCCAGCAGCCGGACTAGCGGGGAGGAAGAGACCCAGTACTTC
TRBD1,-,TRBJ2-5,TRBV11-2,CASSLTGQGVLETQYF,TGTGCCAGCAGCTTAACGGGACAGGGGGTTCTGGAGACCCAGTACTTC
-,-,TRBJ1-6,TRBV7-9,CASSLAASSYNSPLHF,TGTGCCAGCAGCTTAGCCGCTAGCTCCTATAATTCACCCCTCCACTTT
TRBD2,-,TRBJ2-3,TRBV5-1,CASSLGPGGTADTQYF,TGCGCCAGCAGCTTGGGACCGGGAGGGACCGCGGATACGCAGTATTTT
-,few,TRBJ1-1,TRBV4-3,CASSQREGSNTEAFF,TGCGCCAGCAGCCAACGGGAGGGCAGCAACACTGAAGCTTTCTTT
-,few,TRBJ1-1,TRBV15,CASGGVNTEAFF,TGTGCCTCGGGCGGGGTAAACACTGAAGCTTTCTTT